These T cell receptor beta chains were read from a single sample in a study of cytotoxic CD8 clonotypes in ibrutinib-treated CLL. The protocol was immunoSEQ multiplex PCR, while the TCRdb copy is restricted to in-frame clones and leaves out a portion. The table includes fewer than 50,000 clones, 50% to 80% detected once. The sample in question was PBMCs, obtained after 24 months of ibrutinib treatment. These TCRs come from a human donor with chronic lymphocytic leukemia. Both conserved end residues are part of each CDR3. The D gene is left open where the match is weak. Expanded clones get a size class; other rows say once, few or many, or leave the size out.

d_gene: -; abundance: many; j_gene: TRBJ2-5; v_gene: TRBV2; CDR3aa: CASSPSGETQYF; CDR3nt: TGTGCCAGCAGCCCTAGTGGAGAGACCCAGTACTTC
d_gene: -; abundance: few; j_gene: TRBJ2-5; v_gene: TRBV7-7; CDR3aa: CASSLRPAQETQYF; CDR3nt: TGTGCTAGCAGCTTAAGGCCAGCACAAGAGACCCAGTACTTC
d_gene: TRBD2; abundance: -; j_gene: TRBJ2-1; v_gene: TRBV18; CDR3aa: CASSGRTSGGAQYNEQFF; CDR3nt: TGTGCCAGCTCAGGTCGGACTAGCGGGGGGGCGCAGTACAATGAGCAGTTCTTC
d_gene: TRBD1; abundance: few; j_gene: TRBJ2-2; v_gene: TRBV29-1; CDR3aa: CSVTHGQVTGELFF; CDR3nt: TGCAGCGTTACACACGGACAGGTCACCGGGGAGCTGTTTTTT
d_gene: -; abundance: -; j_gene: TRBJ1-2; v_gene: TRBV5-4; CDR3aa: CASSLGMGVLYSYGYTF; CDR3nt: TGTGCCAGCAGCCTTGGAATGGGAGTGCTATATAGCTATGGCTACACCTTC
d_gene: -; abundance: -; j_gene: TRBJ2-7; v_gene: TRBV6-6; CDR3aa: CASSFDTSYEQYF; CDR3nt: TGTGCCAGCAGTTTTGACACCTCCTACGAGCAGTACTTC
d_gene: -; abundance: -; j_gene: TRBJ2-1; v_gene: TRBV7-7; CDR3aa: CASSLSPRQDNEQFF; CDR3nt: TGTGCTAGCAGCTTATCCCCCAGACAGGACAATGAGCAGTTCTTC
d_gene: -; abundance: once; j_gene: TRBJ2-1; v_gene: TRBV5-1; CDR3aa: CASSFISTNEQFF; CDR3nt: TGCGCCAGCAGCTTTATATCTACAAATGAGCAGTTCTTC
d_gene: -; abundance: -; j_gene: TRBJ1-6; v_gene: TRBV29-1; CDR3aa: CSVQNSYNSPLHF; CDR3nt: TGCAGCGTTCAGAACAGCTATAATTCACCCCTCCACTTT
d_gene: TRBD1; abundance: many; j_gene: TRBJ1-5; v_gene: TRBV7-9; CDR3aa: CASSASTGSQPQHF; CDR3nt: TGTGCCAGCAGCGCCTCGACAGGGTCCCAGCCCCAGCATTTT
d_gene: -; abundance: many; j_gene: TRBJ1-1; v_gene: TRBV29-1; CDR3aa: CSVEGGNTEAFF; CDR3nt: TGCAGCGTTGAAGGGGGGAACACTGAAGCTTTCTTT
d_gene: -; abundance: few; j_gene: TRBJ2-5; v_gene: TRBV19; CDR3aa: CASSIRSQPQETQYF; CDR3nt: TGTGCCAGTAGTATCCGATCACAGCCTCAAGAGACCCAGTACTTC
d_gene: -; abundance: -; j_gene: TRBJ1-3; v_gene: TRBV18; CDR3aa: CASSPGGGQGDGNTIYF; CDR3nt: TGTGCCAGCTCACCTGGAGGGGGTCAGGGAGATGGAAACACCATATATTTT
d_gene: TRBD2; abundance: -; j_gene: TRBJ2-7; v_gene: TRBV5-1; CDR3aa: CASSPGLAGTYEQYF; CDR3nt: TGCGCCAGCAGCCCGGGACTAGCGGGGACCTACGAGCAGTACTTC
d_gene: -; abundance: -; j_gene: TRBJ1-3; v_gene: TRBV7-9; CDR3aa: CASSQGGLSGNTIYF; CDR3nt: TGTGCCAGCAGCCAAGGGGGTCTTTCGGGAAACACCATATATTTT
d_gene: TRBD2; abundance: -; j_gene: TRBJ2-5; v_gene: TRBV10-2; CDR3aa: CASSGTSGRETQYF; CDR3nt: TGCGCCAGCAGTGGGACTAGCGGGAGGGAGACCCAGTACTTC
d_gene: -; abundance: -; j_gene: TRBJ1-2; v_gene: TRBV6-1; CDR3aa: CASSAWTVANYGYTF; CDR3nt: TGTGCCAGCAGTGCTTGGACAGTGGCTAACTATGGCTACACCTTC
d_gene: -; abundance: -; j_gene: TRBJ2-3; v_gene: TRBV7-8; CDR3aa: CASSITGRTDTQYF; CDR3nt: TGTGCCAGCAGCATAACAGGGCGCACAGATACGCAGTATTTT
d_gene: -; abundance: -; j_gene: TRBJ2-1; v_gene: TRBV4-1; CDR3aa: CASARDTLLNEQFF; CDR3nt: TGCGCCAGCGCCCGGGACACCCTGCTCAATGAGCAGTTCTTC
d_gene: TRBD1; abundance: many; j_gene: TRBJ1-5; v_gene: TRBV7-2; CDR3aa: CASSEDRGRRYQPQHF; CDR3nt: TGTGCCAGCAGCGAAGACAGGGGTCGGAGGTATCAGCCCCAGCATTTT
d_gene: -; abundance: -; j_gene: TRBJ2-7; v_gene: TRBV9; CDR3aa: CASSLGLLSGEQYF; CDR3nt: TGTGCCAGCAGCCTGGGTCTACTAAGTGGCGAGCAGTACTTC
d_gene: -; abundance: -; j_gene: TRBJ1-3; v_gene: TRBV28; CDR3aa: CASRQGTGNTIYF; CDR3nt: TGTGCCAGCAGGCAGGGGACTGGAAACACCATATATTTT
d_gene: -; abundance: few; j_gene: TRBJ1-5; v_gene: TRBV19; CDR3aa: CASSQGLGQPQHF; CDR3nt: TGTGCCAGTAGTCAAGGCCTCGGGCAGCCCCAGCATTTT
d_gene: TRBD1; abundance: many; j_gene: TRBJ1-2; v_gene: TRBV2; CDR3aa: CASRPQGGPFNYGYTF; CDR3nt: TGTGCCAGCAGACCCCAAGGGGGCCCCTTTAACTATGGCTACACCTTC
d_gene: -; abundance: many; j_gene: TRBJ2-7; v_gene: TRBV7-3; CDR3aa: CASSSQGIHEQYF; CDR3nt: TGTGCCAGCAGCTCACAGGGTATCCACGAGCAGTACTTC
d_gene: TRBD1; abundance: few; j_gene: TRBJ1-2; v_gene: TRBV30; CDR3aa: CALSRDRPSGYTF; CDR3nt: TGTGCCCTATCCCGGGACAGGCCAAGCGGCTACACCTTC
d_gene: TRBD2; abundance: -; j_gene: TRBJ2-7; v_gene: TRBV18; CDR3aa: CASSPDSGGHYEQYF; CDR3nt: TGTGCCAGCTCACCAGATAGCGGGGGCCACTACGAGCAGTACTTC
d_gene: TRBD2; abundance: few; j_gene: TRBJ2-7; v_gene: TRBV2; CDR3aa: CASRGGATRYHEQYF; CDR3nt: TGTGCCAGCCGGGGAGGGGCTACTAGATACCACGAGCAGTACTTC
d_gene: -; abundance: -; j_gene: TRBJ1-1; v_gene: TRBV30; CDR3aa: CAWSLAGGTEAFF; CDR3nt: TGTGCCTGGAGTTTAGCGGGGGGCACTGAAGCTTTCTTT
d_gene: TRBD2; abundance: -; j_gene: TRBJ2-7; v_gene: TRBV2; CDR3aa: CASSGPSGIGTYEQYF; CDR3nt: TGTGCCAGCAGTGGCCCTAGCGGGATAGGGACCTACGAGCAGTACTTC
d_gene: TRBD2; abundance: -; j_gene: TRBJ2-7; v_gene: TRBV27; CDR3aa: CASSFTRLAFEQYF; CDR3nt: TGTGCCAGCAGTTTTACGAGACTAGCTTTCGAGCAGTACTTC
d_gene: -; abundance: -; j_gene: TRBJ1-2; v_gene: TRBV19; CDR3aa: CASSRAGRMYGYTF; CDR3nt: TGTGCCAGTAGTCGGGCAGGGAGGATGTATGGCTACACCTTC
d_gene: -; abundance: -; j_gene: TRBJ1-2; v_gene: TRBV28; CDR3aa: CASSLSQGGYGYTF; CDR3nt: TGTGCCAGCAGTTTATCACAGGGAGGCTATGGCTACACCTTC
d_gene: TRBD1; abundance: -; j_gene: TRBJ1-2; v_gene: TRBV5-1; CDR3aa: CASSLPSNRGFNGYTF; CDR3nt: TGCGCCAGCAGCTTACCCTCAAACAGGGGGTTTAATGGCTACACCTTC
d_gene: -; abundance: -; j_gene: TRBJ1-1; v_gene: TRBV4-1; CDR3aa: CASSRKEHPMNTEAFF; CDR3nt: TGCGCCAGCAGTCGCAAGGAGCACCCCATGAACACTGAAGCTTTCTTT
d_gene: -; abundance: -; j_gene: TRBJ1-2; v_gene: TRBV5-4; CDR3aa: CASSRTAYDYGYTF; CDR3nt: TGTGCCAGCAGCCGGACAGCTTACGACTATGGCTACACCTTC
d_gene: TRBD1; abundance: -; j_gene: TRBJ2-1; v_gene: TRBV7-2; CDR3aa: CASTRDRLYNEQFF; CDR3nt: TGTGCCAGCACCCGGGACAGGTTATACAATGAGCAGTTCTTC
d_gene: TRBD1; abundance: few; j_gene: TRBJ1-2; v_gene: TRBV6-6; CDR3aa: CASSYSRTGSSGYTF; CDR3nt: TGTGCCAGCAGTTACTCGAGGACAGGGTCCTCCGGCTACACCTTC
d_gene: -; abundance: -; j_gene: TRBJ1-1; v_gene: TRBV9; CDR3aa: CASSVLGNTEAFF; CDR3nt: TGTGCCAGCAGCGTACTAGGGAACACTGAAGCTTTCTTT
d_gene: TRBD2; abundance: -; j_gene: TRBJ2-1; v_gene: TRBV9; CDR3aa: CASSHRDYILLGNEQFF; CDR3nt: TGTGCCAGCAGCCACCGGGACTACATACTCCTGGGTAATGAGCAGTTCTTC
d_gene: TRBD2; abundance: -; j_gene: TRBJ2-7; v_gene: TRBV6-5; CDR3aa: CASSYGLAGRYEQYF; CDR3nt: TGTGCCAGCAGTTACGGGCTAGCGGGAAGGTACGAGCAGTACTTC
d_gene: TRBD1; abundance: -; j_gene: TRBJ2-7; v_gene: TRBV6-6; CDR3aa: CASSTTGLEQYF; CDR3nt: TGTGCCAGCAGTACGACAGGGCTCGAGCAGTACTTC
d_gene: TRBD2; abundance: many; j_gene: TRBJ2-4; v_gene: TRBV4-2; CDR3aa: CASSQDGGGAKNIQYF; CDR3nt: TGTGCCAGCAGCCAAGATGGCGGGGGAGCCAAAAACATTCAGTACTTC
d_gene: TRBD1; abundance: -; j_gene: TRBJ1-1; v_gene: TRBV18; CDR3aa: CASSPRQGGTEAFF; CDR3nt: TGTGCCAGCTCACCCAGACAGGGAGGAACTGAAGCTTTCTTT
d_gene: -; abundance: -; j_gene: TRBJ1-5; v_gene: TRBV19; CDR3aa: CASTATGPRNQPQHF; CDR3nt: TGTGCCAGTACCGCGACAGGTCCCCGCAATCAGCCCCAGCATTTT
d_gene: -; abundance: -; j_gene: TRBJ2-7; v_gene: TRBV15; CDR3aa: CATSSRAANGYEQYF; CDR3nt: TGTGCCACCAGCAGCCGGGCCGCAAACGGCTACGAGCAGTACTTC
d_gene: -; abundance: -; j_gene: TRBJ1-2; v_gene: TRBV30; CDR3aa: CAWSTRYGYTF; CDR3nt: TGTGCCTGGAGTACACGCTATGGCTACACCTTC
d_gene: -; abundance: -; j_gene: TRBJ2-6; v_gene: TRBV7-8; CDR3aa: CASSFTGANVLTF; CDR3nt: TGTGCCAGCAGCTTCACAGGGGCCAACGTCCTGACTTTC
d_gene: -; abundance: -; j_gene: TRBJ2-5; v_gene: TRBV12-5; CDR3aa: CASGLVRTRDIETQYF; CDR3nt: TGTGCTAGTGGTTTGGTACGGACTCGGGACATAGAGACCCAGTACTTC
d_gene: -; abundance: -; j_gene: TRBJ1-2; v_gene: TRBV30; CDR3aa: CAWSPWTSNYGYTF; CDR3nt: TGTGCCTGGAGTCCCTGGACATCGAACTATGGCTACACCTTC
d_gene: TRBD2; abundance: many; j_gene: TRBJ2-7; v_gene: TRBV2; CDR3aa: CASTLAGVLGEQYF; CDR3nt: TGTGCCAGCACCCTAGCGGGAGTATTGGGCGAGCAGTACTTC
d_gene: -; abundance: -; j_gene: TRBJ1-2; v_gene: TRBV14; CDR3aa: CASSQTRTARTF; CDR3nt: TGTGCCAGCAGCCAAACGAGGACCGCCCGCACCTTC
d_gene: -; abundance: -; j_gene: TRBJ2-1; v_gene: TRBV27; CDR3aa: CASGEYRTSFYNEQFF; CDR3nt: TGTGCCAGTGGGGAATACAGGACGTCGTTCTACAATGAGCAGTTCTTC
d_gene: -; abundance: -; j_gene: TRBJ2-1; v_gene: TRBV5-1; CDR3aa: CASSPEGVFNHPSSYNEQFF; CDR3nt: TGCGCCAGCAGCCCCGAGGGGGTATTTAACCACCCTAGCTCCTACAATGAGCAGTTCTTC
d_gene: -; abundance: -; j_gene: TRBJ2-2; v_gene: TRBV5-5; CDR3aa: CASSSDWVNTGELFF; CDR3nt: TGTGCCAGCAGCAGCGACTGGGTGAACACCGGGGAGCTGTTTTTT
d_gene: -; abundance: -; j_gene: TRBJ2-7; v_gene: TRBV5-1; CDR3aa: CASSLETPPYEQYF; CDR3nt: TGCGCCAGCAGCTTGGAGACACCCCCCTACGAGCAGTACTTC
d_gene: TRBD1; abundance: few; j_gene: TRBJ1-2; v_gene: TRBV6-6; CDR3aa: CASSTGVEGYTF; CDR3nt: TGTGCCAGCTCGACAGGGGTGGAAGGCTACACCTTC
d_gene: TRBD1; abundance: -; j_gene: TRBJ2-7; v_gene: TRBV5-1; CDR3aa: CASSIPGQPYEQYF; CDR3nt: TGCGCCAGCAGCATACCGGGACAGCCCTACGAGCAGTACTTC